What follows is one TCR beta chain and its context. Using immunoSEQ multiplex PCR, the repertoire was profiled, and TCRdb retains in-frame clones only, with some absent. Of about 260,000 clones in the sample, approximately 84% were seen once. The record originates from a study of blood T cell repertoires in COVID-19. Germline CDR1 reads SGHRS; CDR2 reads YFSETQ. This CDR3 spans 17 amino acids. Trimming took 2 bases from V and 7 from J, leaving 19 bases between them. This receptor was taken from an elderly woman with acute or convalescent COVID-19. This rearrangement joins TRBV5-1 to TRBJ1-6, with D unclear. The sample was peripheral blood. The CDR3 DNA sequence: TGCGCCAGCAGCTTTACGGCAGGCCTAACTGAAAATTCACCCCTCCACTTT. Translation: CASSFTAGLTENSPLHF.